This TCR beta chain is from a study of shared clonotypes between healthy human individuals. This CDR3 spans 15 amino acids. The germline gives CDR1 KGHSH, CDR2 LQKENI. Sequencing was performed with immunoSEQ multiplex PCR; in TCRdb, only in-frame clones are kept and a portion is missing. The sample yields more than 900,000 clones, around three quarters seen once. Comment on this clone: One end of the junction does not line up with germline, which may come from a read error.

The chain is built from TRBV18 and TRBJ2-7; tentative D call: TRBD2 (6 bases). Sequencing was done on a sample of memory CD4+ T cells from PBMCs. Noted subset: CD45RA-negative fraction. The clonotype comes from a young man in good health. Some clones in this sample may be carry-over from other donors' samples. The CDR3 is CASSPLRGLQNEQYF. DNA of the CDR3: TGTGCCAGCTCCCCACTGCGGGGACTCCAAAACGAGCAGTACTTC.